These T cell receptor beta chains were read from a single sample in a study of T cell clones after liver transplantation. Measured with immunoSEQ multiplex PCR; TCRdb has only the in-frame clones, and not every one. The top ten clones hold about 0.79% of a sample with 77,000 or so clones, 80% of them seen once. This specimen was CD4+ T cells from blood, taken 12 months after liver transplant. The receptors originated from a human patient who received a liver transplant. Some T cells may be graft donor cells. CDR3s leave out the opening cysteine and the closing phenylalanine or tryptophan. The D gene is left open where the match is weak.

D: .
J: TRBJ2-7
V: TRBV7-3
CDR3: ASSQGGQYEQY

D: TRBD2
J: TRBJ2-1
V: TRBV5-5
CDR3: ASSLAGAGGSNEQF

D: TRBD2
J: TRBJ2-5
V: TRBV2
CDR3: ASSVLAGVETQY

D: TRBD2
J: TRBJ2-3
V: TRBV6-5
CDR3: ASSPLAGSTDTQY

D: .
J: TRBJ2-5
V: TRBV29-1
CDR3: SLGVQETQY

D: .
J: TRBJ2-5
V: TRBV5-1
CDR3: ASSSRGVEETQY

D: .
J: TRBJ1-4
V: TRBV19
CDR3: ASSIPRADEKLF

D: .
J: TRBJ2-7
V: TRBV7-2
CDR3: ASSQGGAGSYEQY

D: .
J: TRBJ2-5
V: TRBV5-1
CDR3: ASSLALHETQY

D: .
J: TRBJ1-1
V: TRBV18
CDR3: ASSPRGMNTEAF

D: .
J: TRBJ1-2
V: TRBV15
CDR3: ATSRDIWQDRENGYT

D: .
J: TRBJ1-5
V: TRBV27
CDR3: ASSLMAGPGKPQH

D: .
J: TRBJ1-4
V: TRBV5-4
CDR3: ASSVQGRTNEKLF

D: .
J: TRBJ1-1
V: TRBV9
CDR3: ASSQSWVNTEAF

D: .
J: TRBJ2-7
V: TRBV28
CDR3: ASSSPLGTFKGEQY

D: TRBD1
J: TRBJ2-5
V: TRBV5-4
CDR3: ASSPSRTGGETQY

D: TRBD2
J: TRBJ2-4
V: TRBV28
CDR3: ASSFASGNIQY

D: .
J: TRBJ1-1
V: TRBV6-1
CDR3: ASSDMGRPRTEAF

D: TRBD1
J: TRBJ1-1
V: TRBV4-1
CDR3: ASSPERQGEAF

D: TRBD1
J: TRBJ1-4
V: TRBV6-6
CDR3: ASSSRQGSDEKLF

D: .
J: TRBJ2-3
V: TRBV18
CDR3: ASSPRSTKATDTQY

D: .
J: TRBJ2-1
V: TRBV5-1
CDR3: ASSPRQASSYNEQF

D: .
J: TRBJ2-3
V: TRBV29-1
CDR3: SVSKDTQY

D: TRBD2
J: TRBJ2-7
V: TRBV6-6
CDR3: ASSYGLEGHEQY

D: .
J: TRBJ1-2
V: TRBV18
CDR3: ASSPPPNYGYT

D: .
J: TRBJ1-2
V: TRBV6-1
CDR3: ASSYRGVQT

D: .
J: TRBJ2-7
V: TRBV4-3
CDR3: ASSQVIGAAYEQY

D: .
J: TRBJ2-5
V: TRBV5-6
CDR3: ASSYQETQY

D: .
J: TRBJ1-2
V: TRBV19
CDR3: ATRGVGDYGYT

D: .
J: TRBJ1-2
V: TRBV2
CDR3: ASTLDSSAGGYT

D: .
J: TRBJ2-7
V: TRBV29-1
CDR3: SVESKNSYEQY

D: .
J: TRBJ1-5
V: TRBV19
CDR3: ASTPKNVGTQPQH

D: .
J: TRBJ1-1
V: TRBV5-1
CDR3: ASSLARMNTEAF

D: .
J: TRBJ1-5
V: TRBV6-1
CDR3: ASSEFWNQPQH

D: .
J: TRBJ1-2
V: TRBV6-6
CDR3: ASRSQAYGYT

D: TRBD1
J: TRBJ2-7
V: TRBV28
CDR3: ATIDRATYEQY

D: TRBD2
J: TRBJ2-7
V: TRBV28
CDR3: ASRATAGVSYEQY

D: .
J: TRBJ1-5
V: TRBV5-4
CDR3: ASSSQGNSNQPQH

D: .
J: TRBJ1-1
V: TRBV27
CDR3: ASSLEVYTEAF

D: .
J: TRBJ1-3
V: TRBV18
CDR3: ASSPGSGSGNTIY

D: .
J: TRBJ1-5
V: TRBV14
CDR3: ASSRGNQPQH

D: .
J: TRBJ1-2
V: TRBV9
CDR3: ASSVRGDNYGYT